These 11 T cell receptor beta chains were sequenced from one sample in a study of CD8 T cells in Susac syndrome (dated by TCRdb to between 2018 and 2021). Library preparation employed the immunoSEQ multiplex PCR assay. RNA was extracted using the RNeasy kit, and roughly 0.45 to 1 microgram was reverse transcribed with random hexamers. TCRdb reworked the public reads: Q25 trimming with fastp, MiXCR clone assembly, productive beta chains retained. Each CDR3 protein appears once, grouped with its most common genes and DNA. Present in this sample are about 150,000 distinct CDR3 sequences, approximately 93% of which were seen just once. The ten largest account for under 0.095% of the sample. Sample: CD4+ T cells from PBMCs. Source of these receptors: a human donor in good health.

V gene TRBV27 combines with J gene TRBJ1-1, with 8 nucleotides matching TRBD1. From germline, CDR1 is MNHEY and CDR2 SMNVEV (reference sequence). Germline trimming cut 7 bases from V and 1 base from J; bases unmatched to any gene: 11. The CDR3 has 16 amino acids. CDR3: CASTPGQGKPNTEAFF. The CDR3 nucleotides read TGTGCCAGCACCCCCGGACAGGGCAAACCGAACACTGAAGCTTTCTTT.

This rearrangement joins TRBV7-2 to TRBJ1-1; the D gene is possibly TRBD1 (5 bases). In germline, CDR1 is SGHTA, CDR2 FQGNSA. The CDR3 length is 15 residues. V gave up 5 bases and J gave up 10 bases, with 23 bases separating them. CDR3 DNA: TGTGCCAGCAGCAGTAGGCAACGGGACTCCGGGCGAGCTTTCTTT. Translating gives CASSSRQRDSGRAFF.

CDR3 loop: CASSPITGTLNTEAFF. CDR3 sequence (DNA): TGTGCCAGTAGTCCAATCACCGGGACGCTGAACACTGAAGCTTTCTTT. The chain joins TRBV19 to TRBJ1-1; tentative D call: TRBD1 (5 bases). The CDR3 is 16 amino acids. The V end lost 5 bases, the J end lost 0 bases, and 16 bases lay between the germline ends. The germline V gene has CDR1 LNHDA and CDR2 SQIVND (reference sequence). The complete variable domain, with remaining parts taken from reference TRBV19 and TRBJ1-1, reads DGGITQSPKYLFRKEGQNVTLSCEQNLNHDAMYWYRQDPGQGLRLIYYSQIVNDFQKGDIAEGYSVSREKKESFPLTVTSAQKNPTAFYLCASSPITGTLNTEAFFGQGTRLTVV.

The rearrangement uses TRBV30 and TRBJ1-1; D possibly corresponds to TRBD1 (5 bases). Trimming left V 4 bases short and J 0 bases short, with 9 bases between. CDR1 and CDR2 from the germline V gene are GTSNPN and SVGIG (reference sequence). This CDR3 has 13 amino acids. The CDR3 nucleotides read TGTGCCTGGAAAGGGGATATGAACACTGAAGCTTTCTTT. This gives the protein CAWKGDMNTEAFF.

The rearrangement uses TRBV11-3 and TRBJ2-2; possibly TRBD1 for D (5 bases). CDR3 size: 15 residues. Germline values: CDR1 SGHNT, CDR2 YENEEA. Trimming took 6 bases from V and 1 from J, leaving 12 bases between them. This CDR3 reads CASRLGPQNTGELFF. CDR3 DNA sequence: TGTGCCAGCAGATTGGGGCCGCAGAACACCGGGGAGCTGTTTTTT.

The chain couples TRBV19 to TRBJ1-1, with 7 bases aligning to TRBD1. J lost 10 bases, V lost 6 bases, and 11 bases had no gene match. The CDR3 has 13 amino acids. Germline V gives CDR1 LNHDA, CDR2 SQIVND (reference sequence). The CDR3 loop is CASRMTGFGGAFF. Written as DNA, the CDR3 is TGTGCCAGTAGGATGACAGGGTTTGGTGGAGCTTTCTTT.

This chain connects TRBV7-2 to TRBJ2-5; no clear D. There are 12 residues in the CDR3. The germline V and J ends were trimmed by 3 bases and 5 bases, with 7 bases remaining between them. From germline, CDR1 is SGHTA and CDR2 FQGNSA. Here the CDR3 DNA reads TGTGCCAGCAGCTTGCCTATGGAGACCCAGTACTTC. Translation gives CASSLPMETQYF.

V usage is TRBV13 and J usage is TRBJ2-1; 10 bases are shared with TRBD2. The V and J ends lost 5 bases and 8 bases, in that order; junction bases with no gene match: 3. This CDR3 comprises 13 residues. Germline CDR1 PRHDT, CDR2 FYEKMQ (reference sequence). The CDR3 coding sequence is TGTGCCAGCAGCGAGCTAGCGGGAGATGAGCAGTTCTTC. Translating gives CASSELAGDEQFF.

The genes are TRBV11-2 and TRBJ2-7, with 7 bases aligning to TRBD2. Germline values: CDR1 SGHAT, CDR2 FQNNGV. This CDR3 region has 14 residues. Losses at the gene ends were 5 bases for V and 2 bases for J; bases not matched to a gene: 6. The CDR3 DNA reads TGTGCCAGCAGCACCCGGAGCGGGGCCTACGAGCAGTACTTC. As protein: CASSTRSGAYEQYF.

This chain uses TRBV24-1 with TRBJ2-1; 8 bases fit TRBD1. J was trimmed by 1 base and V by 2 bases; bases with no gene match: 6. This CDR3 comprises 17 residues. Germline CDR1 is KGHDR and CDR2 is SFDVKD. CDR3 region: CATSDWARGLSYNEQFF. The CDR3 region has the DNA TGTGCCACCAGTGATTGGGCCAGGGGGCTATCCTACAATGAGCAGTTCTTC.

This rearrangement joins TRBV30 to TRBJ2-5; D is possibly TRBD2 (6 bases). The length of the CDR3 is 16 residues. Germline V gene lookup returns CDR1 GTSNPN and CDR2 SVGIG (reference sequence). The V end was cut by 2 bases, the J end by 2 bases, with 18 bases between. CDR3 DNA: TGTGCCTGGAGTCCGTGGGTCCTAGCGCAGCAAGAGACCCAGTACTTC. Amino acid sequence: CAWSPWVLAQQETQYF.